The entry below gives a single T cell receptor beta chain sequence along with its context. Per the germline V gene, CDR1 is LNHDA and CDR2 is SQIVND (reference sequence). V gave up 1 base and J gave up 3 bases, with 15 bases separating them. The CDR3 runs 16 residues. The sample is drawn from a study of blood T cell repertoires in COVID-19. Measured with immunoSEQ multiplex PCR; TCRdb has only the in-frame clones, and not every one. The data hold 200,000 to 300,000 clones, with 85% to 90% observed a single time. This sequence originates from a middle-aged woman with acute or convalescent COVID-19. The chain links TRBV19 to TRBJ1-2; D possibly corresponds to TRBD1 (6 bases). Sequencing was performed on peripheral blood. CDR3 DNA sequence: TGTGCCAGTAGTATAGTCACAGGGAGCGTGCACTATGGCTACACCTTC. Residues: CASSIVTGSVHYGYTF. Full variable domain (rest looked up from reference TRBV19 and TRBJ1-2): DGGITQSPKYLFRKEGQNVTLSCEQNLNHDAMYWYRQDPGQGLRLIYYSQIVNDFQKGDIAEGYSVSREKKESFPLTVTSAQKNPTAFYLCASSIVTGSVHYGYTFGSGTRLTVV.